The next 17 T cell receptor beta chains were all read from a single sample in a study of blood T cells in healthy people across ages. Then a second PCR, running about 7 to 11 cycles, was carried out with a sample-barcoded 5' primer and a J-beta primer mix. MiXCR was run by TCRdb on the 5' RACE reads, yielding one entry per CDR3 protein. The sample shows more than 650,000 distinct CDR3 sequences, 25% to 30% of them seen only once. The sample also formed part of further work on T cells of mothers and their children.

Sample: blood. These receptors were taken from a boy between 10 and 17 years old in good health.

The rearrangement uses TRBV30 and TRBJ1-1; D perhaps matches TRBD1 (5 bases). This CDR3 region has 15 residues. CDR1 and CDR2 (germline): GTSNPN, SVGIG (reference sequence). The V and J ends lost 5 bases and 0 bases respectively, with 16 bases between them. The CDR3 loop is CAWSWGILLNTEAFF. CDR3 bases: TGTGCCTGGTCATGGGGGATTCTTTTGAACACTGAAGCTTTCTTT.

This clonotype was found a few times. CDR3 residues: CSASGTGESSYEQYF. CDR3 DNA sequence: TGCAGTGCTAGCGGGACAGGAGAAAGCTCCTACGAGCAGTACTTC. V usage is TRBV20-1 and J usage is TRBJ2-7; 8 nucleotides line up with TRBD1. Germline V gene sequence: CDR1 DFQATT, CDR2 SNEGSKA (reference sequence). The CDR3 consists of 15 residues. J was trimmed by 0 bases and V by 3 bases; bases with no gene match: 7.

This clonotype was seen only a few times. The chain uses TRBV6-5 and TRBJ2-7; 9 nucleotides agree with TRBD1. CDR1 is MNHEY, CDR2 SVGAGI, per germline. The CDR3 is 18 residues long. Trimming took 5 bases from V and 4 from J; bases not matched to a gene: 18. The CDR3 loop is CASSLRDRAFVGPYEQYF. In DNA form, the CDR3 reads TGTGCCAGCAGTCTACGGGACAGGGCGTTCGTTGGGCCTTACGAGCAGTACTTC.

V is TRBV2 and J is TRBJ2-5, with D perhaps being TRBD1 or TRBD2 (5 bases each). Looked up from germline, CDR1 is SNHLY and CDR2 is FYNNEI. This CDR3 spans 16 amino acids. V gave up 4 bases and J gave up 2 bases, with 17 bases separating them. CDR3 loop: CASSGLPGPLQETQYF. The CDR3 DNA sequence: TGTGCCAGCAGTGGCCTTCCGGGACCATTGCAAGAGACCCAGTACTTC.

The chain uses TRBV5-5 and TRBJ1-1; D ambiguous. There are 11 residues in the CDR3. V was shortened by 3 bases and J by 11 bases, with 11 bases between the two germline ends. Germline V CDR1 and CDR2: SGHKS, YYEKEE (reference sequence). CDR3 nucleotides: TGTGCCAGCAGCTCAGACACCATGGCTTTCTTT. It yields the protein CASSSDTMAFF.

The chain carries TRBV9 and TRBJ2-2; D may be TRBD2 (6 bases). The V gene's germline CDR1 is SGDLS and CDR2 YYNGEE. The CDR3 is made up of 18 amino acids. V gave up 0 bases and J gave up 3 bases, with 18 bases separating them. CDR3 sequence reads: CASSVGSRRDGDTGELFF. The CDR3 DNA reads TGTGCCAGCAGCGTAGGGTCTAGGCGGGACGGGGACACCGGGGAGCTGTTTTTT.

This clonotype was counted only a few times. The CDR3 reads CAISGRQGSYNEQFF. CDR3 bases: TGTGCCATCAGTGGTCGGCAGGGAAGCTACAATGAGCAGTTCTTC. The V gene is TRBV10-3, the J gene TRBJ2-1; tentative D call: TRBD1 (5 bases). CDR1 is ENHRY, CDR2 SYGVKD, per germline. This CDR3 spans 15 amino acids. Trimming took 4 bases from V and 3 from J, leaving 13 bases between them.

V and J are TRBV9 and TRBJ1-6; possibly TRBD1 for D (6 bases). CDR1 SGDLS and CDR2 YYNGEE come from the germline V gene. The CDR3 is 17 residues long. V was shortened by 5 bases and J by 3 bases, with 18 bases between the two germline ends. The CDR3: CASSLSSGTIYNSPLHF. Written as DNA, the CDR3 is TGTGCCAGCAGTCTCTCCTCCGGGACAATCTATAATTCACCCCTCCACTTT.

In this sample, this clonotype turned up a few times. The rearrangement joins TRBV7-2 to TRBJ2-5; tentatively, D is TRBD2 (6 bases). CDR3 length: 16 residues. Trimming removed 3 bases at V and 2 bases at J, with 16 bases between. Germline loops: CDR1 SGHTA, CDR2 FQGNSA. Here the CDR3 reads CASSFGGSRKQETQYF. The CDR3 DNA sequence: TGTGCCAGCAGCTTCGGAGGGTCGCGGAAACAAGAGACCCAGTACTTC.

This clonotype has only a few counts. The chain employs TRBV6-5 and TRBJ1-5; D may be TRBD1 (6 bases). The CDR3 runs 14 residues. Between the trimmed V and J ends, which lost 4 bases and 6 bases, there was a span of 13 bases. Germline assignment: CDR1 MNHEY and CDR2 SVGAGI. CDR3 region: CASSWDIGSQPQHF. CDR3 nucleotide sequence: TGTGCCAGCAGTTGGGACATCGGGAGTCAGCCCCAGCATTTT.

The genes are TRBV7-2 and TRBJ2-5, with 9 positions matching TRBD1. The CDR3 length is 17 residues. After removal of 0 bases from V and 4 bases from J, the junction contained 9 bases not matched to a gene. CDR1 and CDR2 from the germline V gene are SGHTA and FQGNSA. This chain's CDR3 is CASSLAKGTGNGETQYF. CDR3 nucleotides: TGTGCCAGCAGCTTAGCGAAAGGGACAGGGAACGGAGAGACCCAGTACTTC.

This clonotype was counted a few times. V is TRBV2 and J is TRBJ1-2; no firm D call. The CDR3 is made up of 14 amino acids. V shed 5 bases and J shed 8 bases, with 18 bases lying between them. Germline CDR1 and CDR2: SNHLY and FYNNEI. The CDR3 nucleotides are TGTGCCAGCAGTTTCGGGCCCAGAGGGTCAGGCTACACCTTC. Protein sequence: CASSFGPRGSGYTF.

The chain has TRBV14 and TRBJ1-2; no clear D gene. This CDR3 is built from 12 residues. V was clipped by 4 bases and J by 8 bases, with 11 bases between them. Per the germline V gene, CDR1 is SGHDN and CDR2 is FVKESK. Here the CDR3 DNA reads TGTGCCAGCAGCCTAAGATGGGTGGGCTACACCTTC. Its protein is CASSLRWVGYTF.

This chain links TRBV11-1 with TRBJ2-5, with 15 bases that match TRBD2. From germline, CDR1 is SGHAT and CDR2 FQDESV (reference sequence). The V gene end was trimmed by 4 bases and the J gene end by 12 bases; junction bases not matched to a gene: 9. CDR3 length: 15 residues. In DNA form, the CDR3 reads TGTGCCAGCAGCTCCGGACTAGCGGGGGGGCGGCTCGAGTACTTC. Amino acids: CASSSGLAGGRLEYF.

The chain has TRBV7-2 and TRBJ2-6; 9 nucleotides match TRBD1. Germline lookup yields CDR1 SGHTA and CDR2 FQGNSA. Trimming at V came to 5 bases and at J to 1 base, leaving 6 bases not matched to a gene. The CDR3 totals 17 residues. CDR3 in amino acids: CASSPDRGGSGANVLTF. In DNA form, the CDR3 reads TGTGCCAGCAGCCCGGACAGGGGAGGTTCTGGGGCCAACGTCCTGACTTTC. Based on the CDR3 plus reference TRBV7-2 and TRBJ2-6, the full variable domain is GAGVSQSPSNKVTEKGKDVELRCDPISGHTALYWYRQSLGQGLEFLIYFQGNSAPDKSGLPSDRFSAERTGGSVSTLTIQRTQQEDSAVYLCASSPDRGGSGANVLTFGAGSRLTVL.

On this clonotype itself: Relative to the germline gene, one junction end is altered; a read error may explain this. This chain links TRBV20-1 with TRBJ1-2; D unclear. The germline CDR1 and CDR2 sequences are DFQATT and SNEGSKA (reference sequence). The CDR3 is made up of 16 amino acids. The CDR3 DNA sequence: TGCAGTGCTAGAGTATCAGCGAGTTTCCCCGACTATAGCTACACCTTC. Protein sequence: CSARVSASFPDYSYTF.

The V and J genes are TRBV5-5 and TRBJ1-2; TRBD1 aligns across 7 bases. The V segment lost 3 bases and the J segment 2 bases; nucleotides outside the gene matches: 7. CDR3 size: 15 residues. Germline assignment: CDR1 SGHKS and CDR2 YYEKEE (reference sequence). The CDR3 is CASSSRDSVNYGYTF. CDR3 in DNA: TGTGCCAGCAGCTCCCGGGACAGCGTCAACTATGGCTACACCTTC.